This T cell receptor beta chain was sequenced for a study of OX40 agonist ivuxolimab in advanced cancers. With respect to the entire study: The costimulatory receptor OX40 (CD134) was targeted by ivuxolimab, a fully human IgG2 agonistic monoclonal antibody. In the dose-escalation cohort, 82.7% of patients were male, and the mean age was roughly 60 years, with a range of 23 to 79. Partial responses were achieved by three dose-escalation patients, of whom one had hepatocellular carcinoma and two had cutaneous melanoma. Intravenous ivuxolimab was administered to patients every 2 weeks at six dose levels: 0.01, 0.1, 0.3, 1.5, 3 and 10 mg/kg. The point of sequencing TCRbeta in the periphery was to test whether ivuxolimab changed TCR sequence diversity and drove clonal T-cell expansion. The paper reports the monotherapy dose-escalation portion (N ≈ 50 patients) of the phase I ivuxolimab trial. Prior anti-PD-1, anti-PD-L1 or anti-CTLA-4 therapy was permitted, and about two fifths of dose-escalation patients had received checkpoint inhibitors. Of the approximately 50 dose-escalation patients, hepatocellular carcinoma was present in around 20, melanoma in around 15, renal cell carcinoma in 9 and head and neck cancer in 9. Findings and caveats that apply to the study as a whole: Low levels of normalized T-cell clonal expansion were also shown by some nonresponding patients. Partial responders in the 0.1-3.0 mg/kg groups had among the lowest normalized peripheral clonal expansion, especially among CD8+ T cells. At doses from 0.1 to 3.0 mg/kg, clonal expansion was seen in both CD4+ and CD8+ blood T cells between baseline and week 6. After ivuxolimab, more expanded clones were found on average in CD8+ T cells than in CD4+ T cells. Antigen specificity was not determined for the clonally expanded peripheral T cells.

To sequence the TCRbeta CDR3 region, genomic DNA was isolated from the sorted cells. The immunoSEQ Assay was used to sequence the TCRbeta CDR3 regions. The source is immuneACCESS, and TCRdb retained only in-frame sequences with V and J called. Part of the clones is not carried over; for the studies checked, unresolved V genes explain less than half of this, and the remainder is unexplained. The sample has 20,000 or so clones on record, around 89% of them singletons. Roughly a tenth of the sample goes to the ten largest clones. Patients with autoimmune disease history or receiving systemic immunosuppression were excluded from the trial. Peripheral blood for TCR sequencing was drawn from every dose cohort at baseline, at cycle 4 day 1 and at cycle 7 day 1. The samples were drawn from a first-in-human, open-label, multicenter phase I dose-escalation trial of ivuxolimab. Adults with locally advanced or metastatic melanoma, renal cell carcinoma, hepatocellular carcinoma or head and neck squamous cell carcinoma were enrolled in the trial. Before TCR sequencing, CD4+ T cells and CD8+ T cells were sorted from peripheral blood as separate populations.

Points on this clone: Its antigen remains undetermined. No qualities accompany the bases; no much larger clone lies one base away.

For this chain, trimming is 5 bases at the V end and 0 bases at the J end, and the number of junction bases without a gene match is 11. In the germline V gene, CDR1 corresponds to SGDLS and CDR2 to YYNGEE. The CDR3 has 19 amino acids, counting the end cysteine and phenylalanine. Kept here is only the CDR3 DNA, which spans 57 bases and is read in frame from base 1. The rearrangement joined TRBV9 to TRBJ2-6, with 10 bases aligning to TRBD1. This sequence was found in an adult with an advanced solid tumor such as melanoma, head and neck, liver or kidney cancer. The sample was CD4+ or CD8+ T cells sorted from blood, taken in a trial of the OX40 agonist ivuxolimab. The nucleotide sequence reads TGTGCCAGCAGTGCCGACAGGGGGCTTCCCCACTCTGGGGCCAACGTCCTGACTTTC. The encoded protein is CASSADRGLPHSGANVLTF. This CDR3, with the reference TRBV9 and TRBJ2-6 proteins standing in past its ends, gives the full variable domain DSGVTQTPKHLITATGQRVTLRCSPRSGDLSVYWYQQSLDQGLQFLIQYYNGEERAKGNILERFSAQQFPDLHSELNLSSLELGDSALYFCASSADRGLPHSGANVLTFGAGSRLTVL.